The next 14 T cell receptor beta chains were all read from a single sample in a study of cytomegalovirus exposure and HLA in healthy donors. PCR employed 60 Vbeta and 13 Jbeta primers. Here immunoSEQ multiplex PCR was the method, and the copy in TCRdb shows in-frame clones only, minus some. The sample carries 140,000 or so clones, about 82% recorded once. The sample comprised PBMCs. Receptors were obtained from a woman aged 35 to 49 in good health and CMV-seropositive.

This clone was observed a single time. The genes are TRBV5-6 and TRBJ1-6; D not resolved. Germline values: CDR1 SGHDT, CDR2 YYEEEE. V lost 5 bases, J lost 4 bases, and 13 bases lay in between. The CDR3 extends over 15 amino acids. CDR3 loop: CASSFPGSYNSPLHF. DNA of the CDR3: TGTGCCAGCAGTTTTCCGGGATCTTATAATTCACCCCTCCACTTT. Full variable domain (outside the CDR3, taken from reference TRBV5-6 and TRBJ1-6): DAGVTQSPTHLIKTRGQQVTLRCSPKSGHDTVSWYQQALGQGPQFIFQYYEEEERQRGNFPDRFSGHQFPNYSSELNVNALLLGDSALYLCASSFPGSYNSPLHFGNGTRLTVT.

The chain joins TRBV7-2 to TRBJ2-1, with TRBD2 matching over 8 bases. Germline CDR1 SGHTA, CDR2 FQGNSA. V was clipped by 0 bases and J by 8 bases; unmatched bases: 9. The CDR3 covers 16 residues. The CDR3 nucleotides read TGTGCCAGCAGCTTAGCAATAGCGGGACCTAGGTATGAGCAGTTCTTC. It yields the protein CASSLAIAGPRYEQFF. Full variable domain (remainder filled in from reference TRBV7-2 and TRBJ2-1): GAGVSQSPSNKVTEKGKDVELRCDPISGHTALYWYRQSLGQGLEFLIYFQGNSAPDKSGLPSDRFSAERTGGSVSTLTIQRTQQEDSAVYLCASSLAIAGPRYEQFFGPGTRLTVL.

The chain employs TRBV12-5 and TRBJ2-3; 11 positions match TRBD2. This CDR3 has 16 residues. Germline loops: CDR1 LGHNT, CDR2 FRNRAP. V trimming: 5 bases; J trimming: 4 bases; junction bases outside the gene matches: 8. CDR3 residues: CASGRSGRGRADTQYF. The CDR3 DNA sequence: TGTGCTAGTGGTCGTAGCGGGAGGGGCCGTGCAGATACGCAGTATTTT.

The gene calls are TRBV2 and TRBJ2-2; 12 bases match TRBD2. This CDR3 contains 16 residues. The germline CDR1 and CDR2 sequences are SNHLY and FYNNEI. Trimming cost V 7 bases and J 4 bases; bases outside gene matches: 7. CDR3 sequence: CASTSLAGGRTGELFF. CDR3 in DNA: TGTGCCAGCACCTCCCTAGCGGGAGGGCGCACCGGGGAGCTGTTTTTT.

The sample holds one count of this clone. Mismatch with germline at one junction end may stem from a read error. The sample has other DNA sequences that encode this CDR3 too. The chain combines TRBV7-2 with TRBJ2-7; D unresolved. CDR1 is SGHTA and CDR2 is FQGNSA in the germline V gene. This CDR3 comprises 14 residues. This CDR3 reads CASSLGRSSYEQYF. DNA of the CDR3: TGTGCCAGCAGCTTAGGGAGAAGCTCCTACGAGCAATACTTC.

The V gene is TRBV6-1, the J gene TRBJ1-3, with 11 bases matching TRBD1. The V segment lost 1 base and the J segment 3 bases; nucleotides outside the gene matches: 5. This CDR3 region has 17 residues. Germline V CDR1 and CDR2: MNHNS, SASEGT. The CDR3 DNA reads TGTGCCAGCAGTGAAGGGACAGGGGGCGCGTTTGGAAACACCATATATTTT. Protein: CASSEGTGGAFGNTIYF.

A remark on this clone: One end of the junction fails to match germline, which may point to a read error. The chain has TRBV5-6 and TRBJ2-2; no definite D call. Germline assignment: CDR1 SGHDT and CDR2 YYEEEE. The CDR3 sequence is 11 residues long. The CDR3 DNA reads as TGTGCCAGCAGCTTGAGTCACAGCCAGGTTTTT. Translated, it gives CASSLSHSQVF.

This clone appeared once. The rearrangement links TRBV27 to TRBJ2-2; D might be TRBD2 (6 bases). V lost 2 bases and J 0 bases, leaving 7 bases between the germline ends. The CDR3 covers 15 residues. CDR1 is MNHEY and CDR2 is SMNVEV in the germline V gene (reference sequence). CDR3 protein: CASSLGGTNTGELFF. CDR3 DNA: TGTGCCAGCAGTTTAGGGGGGACGAACACCGGGGAGCTGTTTTTT.

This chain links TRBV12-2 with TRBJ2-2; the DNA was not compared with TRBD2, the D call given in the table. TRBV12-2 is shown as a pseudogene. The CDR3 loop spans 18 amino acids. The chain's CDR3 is CASLLSPSGRANTGELFF. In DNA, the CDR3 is TGTGCAAGTCTTCTATCCCCTAGCGGGAGGGCGAACACCGGGGAGCTGTTTTTT.

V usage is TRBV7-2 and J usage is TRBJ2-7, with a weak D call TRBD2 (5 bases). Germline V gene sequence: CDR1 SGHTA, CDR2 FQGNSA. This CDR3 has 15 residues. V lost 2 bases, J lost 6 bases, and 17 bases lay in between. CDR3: CASSLFQVGEGEQYF. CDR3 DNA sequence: TGTGCCAGCAGCTTATTCCAGGTGGGAGAAGGCGAGCAGTACTTC.

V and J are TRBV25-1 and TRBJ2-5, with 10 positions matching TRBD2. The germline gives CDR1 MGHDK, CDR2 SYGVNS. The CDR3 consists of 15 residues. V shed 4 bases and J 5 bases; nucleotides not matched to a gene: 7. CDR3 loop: CASSGVAGGEETQYF. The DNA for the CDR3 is TGTGCCAGCAGTGGGGTAGCGGGGGGTGAGGAGACCCAGTACTTC.

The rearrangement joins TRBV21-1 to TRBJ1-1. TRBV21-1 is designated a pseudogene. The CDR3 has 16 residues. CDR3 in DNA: TGTGCCAGCAGCCGCCCTGAGTCTGGTGACTGGACTGAAGCTTTCTTT. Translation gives CASSRPESGDWTEAFF.

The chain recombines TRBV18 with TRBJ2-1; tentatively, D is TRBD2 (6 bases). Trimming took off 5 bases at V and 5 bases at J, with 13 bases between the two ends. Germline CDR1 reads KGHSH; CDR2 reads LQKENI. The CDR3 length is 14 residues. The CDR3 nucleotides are TGTGCCAGCTCATCAAGGGACTTCAACAATGAGCAGTTCTTC. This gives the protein CASSSRDFNNEQFF.

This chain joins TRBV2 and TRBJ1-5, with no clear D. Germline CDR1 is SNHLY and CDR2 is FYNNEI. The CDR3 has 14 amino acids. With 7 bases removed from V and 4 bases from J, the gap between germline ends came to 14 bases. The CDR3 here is CASTSTQRNQPQHF. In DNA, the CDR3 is TGTGCCAGCACCTCCACCCAGAGGAATCAGCCCCAGCATTTT.